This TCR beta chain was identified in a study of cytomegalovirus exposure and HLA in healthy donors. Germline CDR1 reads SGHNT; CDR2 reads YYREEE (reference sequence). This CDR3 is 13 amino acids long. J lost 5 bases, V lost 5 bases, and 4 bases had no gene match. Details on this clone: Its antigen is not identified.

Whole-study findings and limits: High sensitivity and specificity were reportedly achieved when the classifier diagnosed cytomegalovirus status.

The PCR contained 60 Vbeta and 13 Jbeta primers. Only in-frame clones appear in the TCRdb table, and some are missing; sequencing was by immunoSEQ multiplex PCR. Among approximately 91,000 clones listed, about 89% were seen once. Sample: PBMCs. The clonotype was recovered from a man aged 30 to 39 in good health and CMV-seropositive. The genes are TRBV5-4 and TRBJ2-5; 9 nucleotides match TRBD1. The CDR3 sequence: CASRTDRGETQYF. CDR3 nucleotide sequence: TGTGCCAGCAGAACGGACAGGGGCGAGACCCAGTACTTC.